This passage covers 22 T cell receptor beta chains from one sample sequenced in a study of blood T cell repertoires in COVID-19. Sequenced by immunoSEQ multiplex PCR; TCRdb stores in-frame clones only, minus some. The sample holds around 130,000 clones, more than 80% seen once. Sequencing used peripheral blood. These receptor sequences come from a man aged 70 or older with active or convalescent COVID-19.

This chain uses TRBV7-8 with TRBJ1-1; D may be TRBD1 (6 bases). The CDR3 contains 12 residues. Trimming removed 1 base at V and 6 bases at J, with 6 bases between. Germline V gene data show CDR1 as SGHVS and CDR2 as FQNEAQ. The DNA of the CDR3 is TGTGCCAGCAGCTTAGGGACAGCTGAAGCTTTCTTT. This codes for CASSLGTAEAFF. The complete variable domain, with remaining parts taken from reference TRBV7-8 and TRBJ1-1, reads GAGVSQSPRYKVAKRGQDVALRCDPISGHVSLFWYQQALGQGPEFLTYFQNEAQLDKSGLPSDRFFAERPEGSVSTLKIQRTQQEDSAVYLCASSLGTAEAFFGQGTRLTVV.

The chain is built from TRBV28 and TRBJ2-1; TRBD1 might be the D (5 bases). The V gene's germline CDR1 is MDHEN and CDR2 SYDVKM. The CDR3 contains 10 residues. The CDR3 is CASNQGEQFF. For the CDR3, the DNA is TGTGCTTCTAACCAGGGTGAGCAGTTCTTC.

The chain is built from TRBV19 and TRBJ2-3, with TRBD1 identical over 7 bases. Germline-derived CDR1 and CDR2 are LNHDA and SQIVND (reference sequence). This CDR3 is built from 15 residues. V was clipped by 7 bases and J by 6 bases; unmatched bases: 13. The CDR3 protein is CASTPQKGAPDTQYF. The CDR3 DNA sequence: TGTGCCAGTACCCCACAAAAGGGGGCCCCCGATACGCAGTATTTT.

The chain employs TRBV19 and TRBJ1-1; 7 bases align to TRBD1. V trimming: 4 bases; J trimming: 3 bases; junction bases outside the gene matches: 8. This CDR3 has 15 amino acids. CDR1 and CDR2 (germline): LNHDA, SQIVND (reference sequence). CDR3 bases: TGTGCCAGTAGTAAGGAGGGGGCGGGCTACACTGAAGCTTTCTTT. The encoded protein is CASSKEGAGYTEAFF. The variable domain in full, completed from reference TRBV19 and TRBJ1-1, reads DGGITQSPKYLFRKEGQNVTLSCEQNLNHDAMYWYRQDPGQGLRLIYYSQIVNDFQKGDIAEGYSVSREKKESFPLTVTSAQKNPTAFYLCASSKEGAGYTEAFFGQGTRLTVV.

This clone has a single count. The chain carries TRBV7-2 and TRBJ2-2; D ambiguous. Trimming shortened V by 4 bases and J by 1 base, and 10 bases separated the two germline ends. The CDR3 runs 15 residues. CDR1 and CDR2 from the germline V gene are SGHTA and FQGNSA. The DNA for the CDR3 is TGTGCCAGCAGCTCGCCCTCTAGGAACACCGGGGAGCTGTTTTTT. Its translation: CASSSPSRNTGELFF.

This rearrangement joins TRBV7-2 to TRBJ1-5; D gene ambiguous. Germline-derived CDR1 and CDR2 are SGHTA and FQGNSA. The CDR3 contains 14 residues. The V end lost 1 base, the J end lost 4 bases, and 8 bases lay between the germline ends. DNA for the CDR3: TGTGCCAGCAGCTTAGGAGGGAGAAATCAGCCCCAGCATTTT. It encodes CASSLGGRNQPQHF.

This rearrangement joins TRBV3-1 (or the pseudogene TRBV3-2) to TRBJ1-2, with D tentatively TRBD1 (6 bases). Trimming pared 4 bases from V and 0 bases from J, leaving 18 bases between. The CDR3 spans 17 residues. CDR1 is LGHDT and CDR2 is YNNKEL in the germline V gene (reference sequence). The CDR3 sequence is CASSLRLDRMANYGYTF. The DNA of the CDR3 is TGTGCCAGCAGCCTTCGCCTAGACAGGATGGCTAACTATGGCTACACCTTC.

The V gene is TRBV19, the J gene TRBJ2-7, with 9 bases matching TRBD2. Per the germline V gene, CDR1 is LNHDA and CDR2 is SQIVND (reference sequence). After removal of 3 bases from V and 2 bases from J, the junction contained 8 bases not matched to a gene. The CDR3 is 16 amino acids. CDR3 DNA sequence: TGTGCCAGTAGTATGAGGGGGGCTAGCGGGGCCTACGAGCAGTACTTC. As protein: CASSMRGASGAYEQYF.

The chain is built from TRBV24-1 and TRBJ2-3; TRBD1 agrees at 8 bases. CDR1 and CDR2 from the germline V gene are KGHDR and SFDVKD. V dropped 6 bases and J dropped 0; count of bases not matched to a gene: 4. CDR3 size: 15 residues. The DNA of the CDR3 is TGTGCCACCAGTCAACGGACAGGGAGCACAGATACGCAGTATTTT. Translated: CATSQRTGSTDTQYF.

This chain uses TRBV5-1 with TRBJ2-3; D might be TRBD2 (6 bases). The V gene's germline CDR1 is SGHRS and CDR2 YFSETQ. The CDR3 contains 15 residues. Trimming removed 6 bases at V and 0 bases at J, with 14 bases between. Here the CDR3 DNA reads TGCGCCAGCACCCTCCCCGGGACTAGCACAGATACGCAGTATTTT. It codes for CASTLPGTSTDTQYF.

The chain combines TRBV7-9 with TRBJ2-7; 7 bases align to TRBD1. The V gene's germline CDR1 is SEHNR and CDR2 FQNEAQ (reference sequence). The V and J ends lost 1 base and 2 bases, in that order; junction bases with no gene match: 5. The CDR3 sequence is 15 residues long. DNA for the CDR3: TGTGCCAGCAGCTTAGGCAGGGGGACCACCTACGAGCAGTACTTC. Translation: CASSLGRGTTYEQYF.

This sequence joins TRBV3-1 (or the pseudogene TRBV3-2) and TRBJ1-3; tentatively, D is TRBD1 (6 bases). Germline CDR1 and CDR2: LGHDT and YNNKEL (reference sequence). The ends were cut back, 1 base at V and 5 bases at J, with 12 bases in the middle. The CDR3 runs to 15 residues. CDR3 sequence (DNA): TGTGCCAGCAGCCAAGGAATGACAGGCCGAAACACCATATATTTT. As protein: CASSQGMTGRNTIYF.

The chain recombines TRBV27 with TRBJ2-7; 8 bases are a match to TRBD1. The CDR3 spans 15 residues. Germline V gives CDR1 MNHEY, CDR2 SMNVEV (reference sequence). Trimming took 6 bases from V and 3 from J; bases not matched to a gene: 10. CDR3 amino acids: CASRRTGGQNYEQYF. DNA for the CDR3: TGTGCCAGCAGACGAACAGGGGGGCAGAACTACGAGCAGTACTTC.

The V and J genes are TRBV28 and TRBJ2-2, with no clear D. The CDR3 loop spans 14 amino acids. The germline CDR1 and CDR2 sequences are MDHEN and SYDVKM. V lost 3 bases and J lost 3, with 8 bases in between. CDR3 sequence (DNA): TGTGCCAGCAGTTTTCGTGGGCACACCGGGGAGCTGTTTTTT. This encodes CASSFRGHTGELFF.

The J gene is TRBJ2-3, the V gene TRBV9, with TRBD2 matching over 7 bases. The CDR3 covers 16 residues. Looked up from germline, CDR1 is SGDLS and CDR2 is YYNGEE. The V segment lost 0 bases and the J segment 0 bases; nucleotides outside the gene matches: 4. The CDR3 DNA reads as TGTGCCAGCAGCGTAGAGGCTAGCGGTAGCACAGATACGCAGTATTTT. It translates to CASSVEASGSTDTQYF.

The chain uses TRBV10-3 and TRBJ2-1; TRBD2 matches at 7 bases. Per the germline V gene, CDR1 is ENHRY and CDR2 is SYGVKD. This CDR3 has 16 residues. The J segment lost 5 bases and the V segment lost 0 bases, leaving 7 bases of the junction unmatched. Here the CDR3 reads CAISESGGSYDNEQFF. The DNA of the CDR3 is TGTGCCATCAGTGAGTCGGGAGGGAGTTACGACAATGAGCAGTTCTTC.

V gene TRBV15 combines with J gene TRBJ2-6; the D is unclear. This CDR3 is built from 15 residues. V was cut by 0 bases and J by 1 base, with 4 bases left in between. The germline V gene has CDR1 LNHNV and CDR2 YYDKDF (reference sequence). For the CDR3, the DNA is TGTGCCACCAGCAGAGATCTGTCTGGGGCCAACGTCCTGACTTTC. Residues: CATSRDLSGANVLTF.

The gene calls are TRBV5-5 and TRBJ1-2; tentatively, D is TRBD1 (6 bases). V lost 5 bases to trimming and J lost 7 bases, with 15 bases between them. Germline V gene data show CDR1 as SGHKS and CDR2 as YYEKEE (reference sequence). This CDR3 is built from 13 residues. The CDR3 here is CASSQPQGSGYTF. CDR3 DNA sequence: TGTGCCAGCAGTCAGCCGCAGGGGAGTGGCTACACCTTC.

The chain combines TRBV7-3 with TRBJ2-5, with TRBD2 identical over 7 bases. Germline values: CDR1 SGHTA, CDR2 FQGTGA. After removal of 2 bases from V and 5 bases from J, the junction contained 8 bases not matched to a gene. The CDR3 is 15 amino acids. In DNA, the CDR3 is TGTGCCAGCAGCTTAGGGCCGGAGGGAGGGGAGACCCAGTACTTC. Protein: CASSLGPEGGETQYF.

The V call is TRBV2, the J call TRBJ2-1; possible D gene TRBD1, 6 bases. The CDR3 has 14 amino acids. With 6 bases removed from V and 5 bases from J, the gap between germline ends came to 14 bases. Per the germline V gene, CDR1 is SNHLY and CDR2 is FYNNEI. The CDR3 DNA reads TGTGCCAGCAGGACCTTACAGGGAAACAATGAGCAGTTCTTC. Translating it yields CASRTLQGNNEQFF. Full variable domain (outside the CDR3, taken from reference TRBV2 and TRBJ2-1): EPEVTQTPSHQVTQMGQEVILRCVPISNHLYFYWYRQILGQKVEFLVSFYNNEISEKSEIFDDQFSVERPDGSNFTLKIRSTKLEDSAMYFCASRTLQGNNEQFFGPGTRLTVL.

The J gene is TRBJ1-3, the V gene TRBV27; D is unclear. Germline assignment: CDR1 MNHEY and CDR2 SMNVEV (reference sequence). CDR3 length: 13 amino acids. V lost 8 bases and J 0 bases, leaving 8 bases between the germline ends. The CDR3 region has the DNA TGTGCCAGCGCCGCGGGCTCTGGAAACACCATATATTTT. This sequence encodes CASAAGSGNTIYF.

The chain uses TRBV7-2 and TRBJ2-3, with TRBD1 matching over 7 bases. After removal of 4 bases from V and 5 bases from J, the junction contained 12 bases not matched to a gene. The CDR3 is 16 residues long. Per the germline V gene, CDR1 is SGHTA and CDR2 is FQGNSA. The CDR3 nucleotides are TGTGCCAGCAGCTCAGGACAGGTTTTGGTACGAGATACGCAGTATTTT. It encodes CASSSGQVLVRDTQYF.